This note documents a single T cell receptor beta chain sequence. What it recognizes is unknown. Data came from immunoSEQ multiplex PCR; TCRdb stores just in-frame clones and leaves some out. The table has about 400,000 clones, about 91% seen once. This record belongs to a study of Ad26.COV2.S vaccination and SARS-CoV-2 variants. J gave up 6 bases and V 0 bases, and 8 bases lay outside the gene matches. CDR3 length: 17 residues. Germline-derived CDR1 and CDR2 are MNHEY and SVGEGT. Findings of the study overall: Comparability of non-spike TCR breadth was observed across vaccine and placebo recipients. The TCR breadth and depth analyses may have produced an underestimate of total T cell responses.

Treatment: roughly 19 received Ad26.COV2.S at low or high dose, single or two shots; five or six received placebo; per-sample allocation not given. Day 63 after the first injection of vaccine or placebo was the sampling time. Recruitment in Boston yielded a donor of adult age, 18-55 years. The material sequenced was peripheral blood, taken in a trial of Ad26.COV2.S vaccine versus placebo. The rearrangement uses TRBV6-2 or TRBV6-3 and TRBJ1-5, with 10 bases matching TRBD1. The sequence derives from a person between 18 and 60 years old who received the Ad26.COV2.S COVID-19 vaccine or a placebo. The CDR3 loop is CASSYSPGQGFGQPQHF. Here the CDR3 DNA reads TGTGCCAGCAGTTACTCTCCGGGACAGGGGTTCGGTCAGCCCCAGCATTTT.